This record covers a single T cell receptor beta chain. The sample is drawn from a study of blood T cell repertoires in COVID-19. Trimming at V came to 8 bases and at J to 10 bases, leaving 9 bases not matched to a gene. Germline V gene data show CDR1 as MGHRA and CDR2 as YSYEKL. This CDR3 has 14 amino acids. Per the authors' pipeline: Reference gene primer amplification in the assay estimated nucleated cell counts. Repertoires were generated with immunoSEQ multiplex PCR, while TCRdb's copy carries only in-frame clones and drops some. The V and J calls and the clone size are those of that table, but D and trimming were determined from the DNA. In the table there are 100,000 to 130,000 clones, 90% to 95% of which are singletons.

This TCR came from a young woman with acute or convalescent COVID-19. The J gene is TRBJ1-6, the V gene TRBV4-1; TRBD1 matches at 9 bases. Sequenced material: peripheral blood. The CDR3: CASGQGRGESPLHF. In nucleotides, the CDR3 is TGCGCCAGCGGACAGGGGAGAGGAGAATCACCCCTCCACTTT.